The 27 T cell receptor beta chains listed next were all sequenced from one sample in a study of beta chain features in type 1 diabetes. Expressed TCRB transcripts were sequenced because the entire RNA isolate underwent reverse transcription. The protocol was immunoSEQ multiplex PCR, while the TCRdb copy is restricted to in-frame clones and leaves out a portion. Here the sample spans more than 150,000 clones, 10% to 15% being singletons. Sequencing used central memory CD4+ T cells from blood. The receptors here all came from a woman between 18 and 30 years old in good health.

This clone turned up a few times. The genes are TRBV29-1 and TRBJ1-2; D possibly corresponds to TRBD1 (5 bases). Trimming shortened V by 5 bases and J by 7 bases, and 20 bases separated the two germline ends. Germline V gene data show CDR1 as SQVTM and CDR2 as ANQGSEA. CDR3 length equals 14 residues. The CDR3 protein is CSVRALNSGFGYTF. The CDR3 bases are TGCAGCGTTCGCGCCCTAAATTCAGGGTTTGGCTACACCTTC.

The table lists this clone with a few counts. This chain uses TRBV15 with TRBJ2-4; D might be TRBD1 (6 bases). The V gene's germline CDR1 is LNHNV and CDR2 YYDKDF (reference sequence). Trimming pared 3 bases from V and 1 base from J, leaving 10 bases between. The CDR3 length is 15 residues. CDR3 in DNA: TGTGCCACCAGCAGGGGGGACACTGCCAAAAACATTCAGTACTTC. Residues: CATSRGDTAKNIQYF.

This chain uses TRBV29-1 with TRBJ1-4; 10 nucleotides line up with TRBD1. The V gene's germline CDR1 is SQVTM and CDR2 ANQGSEA. The CDR3 runs to 13 residues. The V segment lost 7 bases and the J segment 5 bases; nucleotides outside the gene matches: 4. This CDR3 reads CSAKTGGNEKLFF. CDR3 nucleotides: TGCAGCGCAAAGACAGGGGGCAATGAAAAACTGTTTTTT.

This clone appeared a single time. The chain employs TRBV7-3 and TRBJ2-4, with 8 bases matching TRBD1. There are 17 residues in the CDR3. V shed 5 bases and J 8 bases; nucleotides not matched to a gene: 17. Per the germline V gene, CDR1 is SGHTA and CDR2 is FQGTGA. CDR3 sequence: CASSPGTGHPVGDIQYF. CDR3 nucleotides: TGTGCCAGCAGCCCCGGGACAGGCCACCCGGTAGGGGACATTCAGTACTTC.

The rearrangement links TRBV28 to TRBJ2-3, with TRBD2 identical over 10 bases. The CDR3 spans 15 residues. The V segment lost 5 bases and the J segment 1 base; nucleotides outside the gene matches: 3. CDR1 is MDHEN and CDR2 is SYDVKM in the germline V gene. The CDR3 here is CASSGAGGGTDTQYF. The CDR3 DNA reads TGTGCCAGCAGTGGAGCGGGGGGGGGCACAGATACGCAGTATTTT.

The table lists this clone with a few counts. V is TRBV2 and J is TRBJ2-1, with D unclear. The germline V gene encodes CDR1 SNHLY and CDR2 FYNNEI. With 1 base removed from V and 10 bases from J, the gap between germline ends came to 14 bases. The CDR3 is 14 residues long. The CDR3 nucleotides are TGTGCCAGCAGTGAAGTAGGCCTAGGCAGCGAGCAGTTCTTC. Protein product: CASSEVGLGSEQFF.

This clone was seen more than once but under ten times. The rearrangement uses TRBV6-5 and TRBJ2-7, with 7 positions matching TRBD2. CDR3 size: 15 residues. V lost 4 bases, J lost 0 bases, and 6 bases stayed unmatched. The germline gives CDR1 MNHEY, CDR2 SVGAGI. This CDR3 is CASSSIQRGSYEQYF. The CDR3 bases are TGTGCCAGCAGTTCCATCCAGCGGGGCTCCTACGAGCAGTACTTC.

A few counts support this clone. This chain uses TRBV6-5 with TRBJ2-5; 10 bases are shared with TRBD1. The CDR3 runs to 16 residues. Germline V CDR1 and CDR2: MNHEY, SVGAGI. V dropped 2 bases and J dropped 5; count of bases not matched to a gene: 8. The CDR3, as DNA: TGTGCCAGCAGTTACAGACAGGGGGCTTTTAGGGAGACCCAGTACTTC. Residues: CASSYRQGAFRETQYF.

V gene TRBV10-3 combines with J gene TRBJ2-5, with TRBD1 matching 8 bases. J lost 5 bases, V lost 3 bases, and 11 bases had no gene match. Germline CDR1 and CDR2: ENHRY and SYGVKD. The CDR3 length is 16 residues. The CDR3 nucleotides are TGTGCCATCAGTGATTCCGGACAGGGAGAGCGGGAGACCCAGTACTTC. It translates to CAISDSGQGERETQYF.

This clone was detected a few times. The chain carries TRBV6-5 and TRBJ2-7; D is possibly TRBD2 (6 bases). Looked up from germline, CDR1 is MNHEY and CDR2 is SVGAGI. This CDR3 comprises 12 residues. Trimming left V 6 bases short and J 3 bases short, with 9 bases between. The CDR3 region is CASSPGGYEQYF. The CDR3 coding sequence is TGTGCCAGCAGCCCCGGGGGCTACGAGCAGTACTTC.

The chain links TRBV11-2 to TRBJ2-7; 11 bases are a match to TRBD1. Germline trimming cut 3 bases from V and 6 bases from J; bases unmatched to any gene: 1. The CDR3 is 13 amino acids. The germline gives CDR1 SGHAT, CDR2 FQNNGV. CDR3 nucleotides: TGTGCCAGCAGCTTGGACAGGGGGCTCGAGCAGTACTTC. It encodes CASSLDRGLEQYF.

V and J are TRBV4-2 and TRBJ2-1; TRBD2 is a possible D gene (5 bases). Per the germline V gene, CDR1 is LGHNA and CDR2 is YNFKEQ. The CDR3 totals 16 residues. Between the trimmed V and J ends, which lost 0 bases and 3 bases, there was a span of 12 bases. The CDR3 DNA reads as TGTGCCAGCAGCCAAGATATCAGAGGGAACTACAATGAGCAGTTCTTC. Translating it yields CASSQDIRGNYNEQFF.

This clone turned up a few times. V usage is TRBV5-1 and J usage is TRBJ2-7, with 11 bases that match TRBD1. Germline V gene sequence: CDR1 SGHRS, CDR2 YFSETQ. This CDR3 is built from 18 residues. V lost 4 bases to trimming and J lost 6 bases; unmatched junction nucleotides: 18. As DNA, the CDR3 is TGCGCCAGCAGCAAGGTCGGGACAGGGGGTAACGGCCAGGGCGAGCAGTACTTC. Amino acids: CASSKVGTGGNGQGEQYF.

This clone was seen a handful of times. CDR3 DNA: TGTGCCATCAGTGAGAGGGGACAGACTTACACTGAAGCTTTCTTT. This gives the protein CAISERGQTYTEAFF. This chain connects TRBV10-3 to TRBJ1-1; 7 bases agree with TRBD1. Per the germline V gene, CDR1 is ENHRY and CDR2 is SYGVKD. After removal of 2 bases from V and 3 bases from J, the junction contained 6 bases not matched to a gene. The CDR3 runs 15 residues.

This clone was detected only a few times. The chain recombines TRBV5-5 with TRBJ2-1; D possibly corresponds to TRBD2 (6 bases). The germline V gene has CDR1 SGHKS and CDR2 YYEKEE (reference sequence). V lost 0 bases and J 4 bases, leaving 11 bases between the germline ends. The CDR3 has 15 residues. The CDR3 nucleotides read TGTGCCAGCAGCTTGGTGCGCGGGGTATACAATGAGCAGTTCTTC. Protein sequence: CASSLVRGVYNEQFF. The complete variable domain, with remaining parts taken from reference TRBV5-5 and TRBJ2-1, reads DAGVTQSPTHLIKTRGQQVTLRCSPISGHKSVSWYQQVLGQGPQFIFQYYEKEERGRGNFPDRFSARQFPNYSSELNVNALLLGDSALYLCASSLVRGVYNEQFFGPGTRLTVL.

This clone was picked up one time. The chain joins TRBV7-2 to TRBJ2-1, with 7 positions matching TRBD1. Germline values: CDR1 SGHTA, CDR2 FQGNSA. J was trimmed by 8 bases and V by 5 bases; bases with no gene match: 3. The CDR3 sequence is 12 residues long. Here the CDR3 reads CASSLGGYEQFF. The CDR3 region has the DNA TGTGCCAGCAGCCTAGGGGGCTATGAGCAGTTCTTC.

This clone was seen only a few times. The V and J genes are TRBV18 and TRBJ1-3; 7 positions match TRBD1. The V gene's germline CDR1 is KGHSH and CDR2 LQKENI. V shed 4 bases and J 8 bases; nucleotides not matched to a gene: 5. The CDR3 length is 13 residues. CDR3: CASSRDRDDTIYF. As DNA, the CDR3 is TGTGCCAGCTCACGAGACAGGGACGACACCATATATTTT. Full variable domain (outside the CDR3, taken from reference TRBV18 and TRBJ1-3): NAGVMQNPRHLVRRRGQEARLRCSPMKGHSHVYWYRQLPEEGLKFMVYLQKENIIDESGMPKERFSAEFPKEGPSILRIQQVVRGDSAAYFCASSRDRDDTIYFGEGSWLTVV.

This clone was recorded a few times. This chain connects TRBV7-8 to TRBJ2-7, with a possible D match to TRBD2 (7 bases). The CDR3 loop spans 16 amino acids. The germline V gene has CDR1 SGHVS and CDR2 FQNEAQ. The ends were cut back, 1 base at V and 0 bases at J, with 13 bases in the middle. The CDR3 loop reads CASSLVGGANSYEQYF. The DNA for the CDR3 is TGTGCCAGCAGCTTAGTGGGGGGGGCTAACTCCTACGAGCAGTACTTC.

The V and J genes are TRBV14 and TRBJ2-7, with 16 bases aligning to TRBD2. Looked up from germline, CDR1 is SGHDN and CDR2 is FVKESK. V was pared by 4 bases and J by 8 bases, with 5 bases of the junction left unmatched. The CDR3 loop spans 15 amino acids. Here the CDR3 reads CASSRGTSGRVQQYF. In DNA, the CDR3 is TGTGCCAGCAGCCGCGGGACTAGCGGGAGGGTACAGCAGTACTTC.

This clone has more than one count but fewer than ten. The rearrangement joins TRBV7-9 to TRBJ1-1; maybe TRBD1 (6 bases). The CDR3 consists of 14 residues. V shed 5 bases and J shed 5 bases, with 15 bases lying between them. Germline assignment: CDR1 SEHNR and CDR2 FQNEAQ (reference sequence). The CDR3 is CASSAGDTGTEAFF. CDR3 nucleotide sequence: TGTGCCAGCAGCGCTGGGGACACCGGGACTGAAGCTTTCTTT.

The rearrangement joins TRBV29-1 to TRBJ2-7; unclear D gene. This CDR3 contains 11 residues. Germline assignment: CDR1 SQVTM and CDR2 ANQGSEA. Trimming cost V 6 bases and J 5 bases, with 11 bases left between them. The CDR3 reads CSVATQNEQYF. As DNA, the CDR3 is TGCAGCGTAGCCACACAGAACGAGCAGTACTTC.

The chain is built from TRBV13 and TRBJ1-2; no clear D. Germline CDR1 and CDR2: PRHDT and FYEKMQ (reference sequence). V was pared by 3 bases and J by 4 bases, with 9 bases between. This CDR3 contains 13 residues. The CDR3 region is CASSFGSTYGYTF. The CDR3 DNA reads as TGTGCCAGCAGCTTTGGCTCCACCTATGGCTACACCTTC.

The chain links TRBV29-1 to TRBJ2-1; D ambiguous. CDR3 size: 14 residues. In germline, CDR1 is SQVTM, CDR2 ANQGSEA. V lost 8 bases to trimming and J lost 0 bases, with 14 bases between them. This CDR3 is CSPRPVSSYNEQFF. CDR3 bases: TGCAGCCCCCGTCCGGTGAGCTCCTACAATGAGCAGTTCTTC.

V gene TRBV5-6 combines with J gene TRBJ2-5, with D perhaps matching TRBD2 (7 bases). Germline V gene lookup returns CDR1 SGHDT and CDR2 YYEEEE. V lost 4 bases and J 2 bases, leaving 15 bases between the germline ends. CDR3 length: 15 amino acids. Here the CDR3 reads CASSRGAGLQETQYF. The CDR3, as DNA: TGTGCCAGCAGCCGGGGGGCAGGGTTACAAGAGACCCAGTACTTC.

This clone has only a few counts. The chain uses TRBV27 and TRBJ2-1, with D maybe TRBD2 (6 bases). Trimming took off 2 bases at V and 5 bases at J, with 13 bases between the two ends. Germline V lookup: CDR1 MNHEY, CDR2 SMNVEV (reference sequence). This CDR3 spans 15 amino acids. CDR3 region: CASSLRGGVNNEQFF. The CDR3 nucleotides read TGTGCCAGCAGTTTACGCGGAGGGGTTAACAATGAGCAGTTCTTC.

The chain carries TRBV19 and TRBJ1-5; D perhaps matches TRBD1 (5 bases). V was clipped by 5 bases and J by 7 bases, with 9 bases between them. Germline CDR1 reads LNHDA; CDR2 reads SQIVND (reference sequence). The CDR3 is made up of 12 amino acids. CDR3 bases: TGTGCCAGTAGTTCAGGGTGGCAGCCCCAGCATTTT. Its translation is CASSSGWQPQHF.

This clone turned up a few times. This sequence joins TRBV28 and TRBJ1-2; a possible D gene is TRBD1 (6 bases). Trimming removed 6 bases from V and 4 bases from J, with 12 bases in between. The CDR3 sequence is 13 residues long. The germline V gene encodes CDR1 MDHEN and CDR2 SYDVKM. CDR3 bases: TGTGCCAGCAGAGAGACAGGTTTCTATGGCTACACCTTC. Amino acid sequence: CASRETGFYGYTF.